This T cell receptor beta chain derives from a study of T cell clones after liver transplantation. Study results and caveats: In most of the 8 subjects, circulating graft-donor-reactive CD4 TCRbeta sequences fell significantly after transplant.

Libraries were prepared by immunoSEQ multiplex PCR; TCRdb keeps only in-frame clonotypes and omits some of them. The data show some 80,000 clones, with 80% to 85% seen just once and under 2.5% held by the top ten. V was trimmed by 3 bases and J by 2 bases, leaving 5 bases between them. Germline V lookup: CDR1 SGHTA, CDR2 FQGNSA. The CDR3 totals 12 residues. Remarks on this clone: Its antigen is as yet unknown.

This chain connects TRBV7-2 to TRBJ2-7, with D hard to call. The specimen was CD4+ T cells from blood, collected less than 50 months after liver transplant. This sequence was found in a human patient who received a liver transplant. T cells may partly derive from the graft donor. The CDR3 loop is CASSFAAYEQYF. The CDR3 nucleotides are TGTGCCAGCAGCTTTGCTGCCTACGAGCAGTACTTC.